The clone carrying this T cell receptor (beta chain) has a single count. Only in-frame clones appear in the TCRdb table, and some are missing; sequencing was by immunoSEQ multiplex PCR. The sample contains about 68,000 clones, roughly 83% of which appear only once. Per germline, CDR1 LNHDA and CDR2 SQIVND (reference sequence). The CDR3 runs to 14 residues. V lost 9 bases and J 2 bases, leaving 14 bases between the germline ends. The data stem from a study of blood T cell repertoires in COVID-19. The receptor was isolated from a man aged 50 to 59 with active COVID-19. V gene TRBV19 combines with J gene TRBJ1-3; D gene unclear. The sequenced material came from peripheral blood. The CDR3 loop reads CASGRREAGNTIYF. As DNA, the CDR3 is TGTGCCAGCGGGAGGAGGGAGGCTGGAAACACCATATATTTT.